Here is one T cell receptor (beta chain) with its context. These data originate in a study of blood T cell repertoires in COVID-19. In the authors' workflow: Amplification of reference gene primers was used by the study to estimate nucleated cell counts. Some clones are missing from TCRdb's copy, which holds only in-frame ones; the method was immunoSEQ multiplex PCR. For V, J and clone size, that table is used; D and trimming come from the DNA. The sample lists under 200,000 clones; 86% were seen once. Recruitment covered about two dozen US areas and drew participants whose ages spanned roughly 18 to 100 years. Material for sequencing was PBMCs or T cells enriched from blood (not recorded which). This TCR derives from a middle-aged man with acute COVID-19.

The CDR3 nucleotides are TGTGCCAGCAGCTACCTGGAGAGGGCTGGCTACAATGAGCAGTTCTTC. Translated: CASSYLERAGYNEQFF. The chain couples TRBV9 to TRBJ2-1; D possibly corresponds to TRBD2 (5 bases). From germline, CDR1 is SGDLS and CDR2 YYNGEE. The germline V and J ends were trimmed by 4 bases and 3 bases, with 17 bases remaining between them. This CDR3 comprises 16 residues.